A selection of T cell receptor beta chains follows, all from one sample in a study of OX40 agonist ivuxolimab in advanced cancers. Libraries were prepared by immunoSEQ multiplex PCR; TCRdb keeps only in-frame clonotypes and omits some of them. Here the sample spans 45,000 to 55,000 clones, about 88% being singletons. Sample: CD4+ or CD8+ T cells sorted from blood, taken in a trial of the OX40 agonist ivuxolimab. All receptors come from an adult with an advanced solid tumor such as melanoma, head and neck, liver or kidney cancer. Both conserved end residues are part of each CDR3. Clone size is stated in some rows and not others, as once, few, many or a class when expanded.

-,TRBJ2-3,TRBV5-4,CASSPNLVASTDTQYF
-,TRBJ2-2,TRBV5-1,CASSFRQVNANTGELFF
-,TRBJ2-7,TRBV5-1,CASGRDKIYEQYF
-,TRBJ1-1,TRBV5-1,CASSLEGVRLEAFF
-,TRBJ2-3,TRBV7-2,CASSFSRADTQYF
-,TRBJ1-2,TRBV5-3,CARSLDRIYYGYTF
-,TRBJ2-7,TRBV14,CASSPRPVGEQYF
-,TRBJ1-4,TRBV6-5,CASTRRTGQDEKLFF
-,TRBJ2-7,TRBV7-6,CASSDSYEQYF
-,TRBJ2-5,TRBV7-9,CASSWSRVSRRAQGETQYF
once,TRBJ2-3,TRBV5-5,CASAEGPLITDTQYF
-,TRBJ2-6,TRBV30,CAGIFSGANVLTF
-,TRBJ1-2,TRBV6-5,CASSYSAGGYGYTF
-,TRBJ1-6,TRBV2,CASSARTGGDSPLHF